This T cell receptor beta chain emerged from a study of T cells in localized non-small cell lung cancer (dated by TCRdb to about 2020). With respect to the entire study: Comparing tumors with uninvolved tumor-adjacent lungs, the study looked at the T cell repertoires of hundreds of patients with early-stage NSCLC. The cohort consisted of about 240 treatment-naive NSCLC patients whose localized lung tumors had been resected. A mean age of around 66 years was recorded for the NSCLC patients, of whom more than 120 were male and about a hundred were female. Study-wide findings and limitations: Uninvolved tumor-adjacent lung showed the highest T cell clonality, higher than tumor, which suggests more focused antigenic responses in the adjacent lung. Because multi-region tumor sequencing was not performed, intratumor heterogeneity could not be ruled out. Because the study design was exploratory, TCR variables were selected using unadjusted p-values without false-discovery rate correction. Higher blood T cell density associated with longer overall survival, while higher adjacent-lung clonality associated with shorter survival. A median of approximately 50 of the top 100 tumor clones turned up in the paired uninvolved adjacent lung, and 25 to 30 of those clones also ranked among the top 100 of that same adjacent lung.

In the case of this clone: Its antigen remains undetermined. Per-nucleotide qualities are absent, and no much larger clonotype sits a single base away.

At diagnosis, tumor, uninvolved tumor-adjacent lung and peripheral blood were collected and then preserved as a mix of FFPE and fresh-frozen material. For TCR repertoire profiling, the blood samples were analyzed as peripheral blood mononuclear cells. The immunoSEQ Assay was used to sequence TCR beta CDR3 regions from DNA. From the authors' description of their analysis: To compute T cell density, TCR beta template counts were normalized to usable DNA, which was estimated by amplifying housekeeping genes. Richness was estimated with the preseqR package, extrapolating to 400,000 templates for PBMC samples and 120,000 templates for tissue samples. Clonality was defined as one minus Pielou's evenness. To identify tissue-enriched TCRs, differential abundance testing was run on productive amino-acid clonotypes with a minimum total count of 5 and an alpha of 0.1. The Jaccard Index and the Morisita Overlap Index were used to measure how much the repertoires overlapped between compartments. GLIPH grouped TCR beta CDR3s together with public tetramer-defined viral CDR3s, and a viral motif had to include at least three viral sequences and also show V-gene enrichment. The table comes from immuneACCESS by way of TCRdb, which keeps in-frame sequences with V and J called. Part of the clones is missing from these tables; in studies checked, under half for an unresolved V gene and the rest for unknown reasons. V, J and clone size are those of that table, while D and trimming were read from the DNA. The sample yields about 33,000 clones; about 91% were counted once. The ten largest account for under 6% of the sample.

This receptor was identified in a man aged 40-75 years with stage II lung adenocarcinoma. The input for sequencing was PBMCs, taken before any cancer treatment.

CDR3 region: CASSLMTSGNNEQFF. The bases are TGCGCCAGCAGCTTAATGACTAGCGGGAACAATGAGCAGTTCTTC. The sequence links TRBV5-1 to TRBJ2-1, with 11 bases in between that match TRBD2. Sequences SGHRS (CDR1) and YFSETQ (CDR2) are obtained from the germline V gene. There are 15 amino acids in the CDR3, from cysteine to phenylalanine inclusive. Only the CDR3 region is kept as DNA, spanning 45 bases read in frame from base 1. V lost 2 bases and J lost 5 bases, and the count of bases not matched to a germline gene is 3.